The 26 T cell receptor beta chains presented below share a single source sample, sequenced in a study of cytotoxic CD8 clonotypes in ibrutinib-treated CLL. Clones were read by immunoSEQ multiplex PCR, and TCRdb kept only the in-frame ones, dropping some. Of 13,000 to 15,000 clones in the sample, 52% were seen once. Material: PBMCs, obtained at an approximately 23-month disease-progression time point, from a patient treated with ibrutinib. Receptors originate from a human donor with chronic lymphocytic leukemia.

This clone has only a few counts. The CDR3 protein is CASSQEPGANQPQHF. In DNA, the CDR3 is TGCGCCAGCAGCCAAGAGCCGGGGGCCAATCAGCCCCAGCATTTT. V is TRBV4-1 and J is TRBJ1-5, with D tentatively TRBD1 (6 bases). From germline, CDR1 is MGHRA and CDR2 YSYEKL. The V gene lost 0 bases and the J gene lost 3 bases, with 9 bases spanning the gap. CDR3 length equals 15 residues.

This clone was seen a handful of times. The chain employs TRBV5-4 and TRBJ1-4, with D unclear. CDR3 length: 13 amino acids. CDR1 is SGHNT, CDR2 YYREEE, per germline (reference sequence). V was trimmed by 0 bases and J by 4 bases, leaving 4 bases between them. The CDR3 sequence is CASSLESNEKLFF. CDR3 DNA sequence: TGTGCCAGCAGCTTGGAGAGTAATGAAAAACTGTTTTTT.

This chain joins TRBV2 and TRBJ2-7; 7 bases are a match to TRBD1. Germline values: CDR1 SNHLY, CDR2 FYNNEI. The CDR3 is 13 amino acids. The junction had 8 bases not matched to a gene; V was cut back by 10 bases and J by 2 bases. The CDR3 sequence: CATQTGKTYEQYF. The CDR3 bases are TGTGCCACCCAGACAGGGAAAACCTACGAGCAGTACTTC.

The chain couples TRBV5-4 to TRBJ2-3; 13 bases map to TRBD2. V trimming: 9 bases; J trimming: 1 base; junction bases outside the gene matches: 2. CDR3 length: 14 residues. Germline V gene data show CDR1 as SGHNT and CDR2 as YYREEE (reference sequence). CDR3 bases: TGTGCCACCGGGACTAGCGGGGGCACAGATACGCAGTATTTT. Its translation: CATGTSGGTDTQYF.

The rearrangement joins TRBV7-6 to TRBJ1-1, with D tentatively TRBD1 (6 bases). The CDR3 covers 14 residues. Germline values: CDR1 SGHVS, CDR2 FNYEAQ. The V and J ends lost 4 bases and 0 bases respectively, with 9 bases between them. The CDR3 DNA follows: TGTGCCAGCAGCTACGGGGACATGAACACTGAAGCTTTCTTT. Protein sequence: CASSYGDMNTEAFF.

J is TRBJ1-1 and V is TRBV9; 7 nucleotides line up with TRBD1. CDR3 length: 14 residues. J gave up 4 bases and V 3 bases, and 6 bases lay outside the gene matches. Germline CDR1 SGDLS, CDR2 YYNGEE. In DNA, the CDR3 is TGTGCCAGCAGCGCAACAGGGGCGGGCACTGAAGCTTTCTTT. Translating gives CASSATGAGTEAFF.

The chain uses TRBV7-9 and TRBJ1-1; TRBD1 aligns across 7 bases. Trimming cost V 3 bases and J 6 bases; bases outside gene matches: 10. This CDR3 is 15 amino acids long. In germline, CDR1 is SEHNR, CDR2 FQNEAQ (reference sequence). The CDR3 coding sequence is TGTGCCAGCAGCTTTAGCCAGGGGGGAGGCCCTGAAGCTTTCTTT. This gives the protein CASSFSQGGGPEAFF.

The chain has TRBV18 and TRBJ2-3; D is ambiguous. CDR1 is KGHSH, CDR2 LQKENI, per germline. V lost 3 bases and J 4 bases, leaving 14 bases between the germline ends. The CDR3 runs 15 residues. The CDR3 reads CASSPTAAQADTQYF. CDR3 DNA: TGTGCCAGCTCACCGACGGCCGCCCAGGCAGATACGCAGTATTTT.

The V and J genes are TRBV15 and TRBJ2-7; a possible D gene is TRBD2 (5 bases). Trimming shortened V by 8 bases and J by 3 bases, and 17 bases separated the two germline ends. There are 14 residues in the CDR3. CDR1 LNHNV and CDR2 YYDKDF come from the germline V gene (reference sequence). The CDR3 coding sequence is TGTGCCACCTCAATAAATCGGGGAAACTACGAGCAGTACTTC. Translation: CATSINRGNYEQYF.

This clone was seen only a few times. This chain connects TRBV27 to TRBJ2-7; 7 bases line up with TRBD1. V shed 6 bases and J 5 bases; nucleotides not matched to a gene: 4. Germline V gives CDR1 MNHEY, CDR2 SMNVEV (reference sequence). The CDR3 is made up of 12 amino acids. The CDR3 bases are TGTGCCAGCAGGACAGGGAGCAACGAGCAGTACTTC. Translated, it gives CASRTGSNEQYF.

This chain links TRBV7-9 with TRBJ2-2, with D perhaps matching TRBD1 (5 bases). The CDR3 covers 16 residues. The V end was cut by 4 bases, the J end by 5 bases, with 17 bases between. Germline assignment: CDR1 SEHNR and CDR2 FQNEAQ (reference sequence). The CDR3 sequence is CASSYAQGRMTGELFF. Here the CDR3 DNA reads TGTGCCAGCAGCTATGCCCAGGGCAGAATGACCGGGGAGCTGTTTTTT.

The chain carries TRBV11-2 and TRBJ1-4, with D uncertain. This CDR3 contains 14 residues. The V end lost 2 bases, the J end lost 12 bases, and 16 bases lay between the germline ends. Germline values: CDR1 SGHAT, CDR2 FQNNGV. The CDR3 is CASSLPGRGMELFF. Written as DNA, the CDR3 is TGTGCCAGCAGCTTACCCGGCCGAGGGATGGAACTGTTTTTT.

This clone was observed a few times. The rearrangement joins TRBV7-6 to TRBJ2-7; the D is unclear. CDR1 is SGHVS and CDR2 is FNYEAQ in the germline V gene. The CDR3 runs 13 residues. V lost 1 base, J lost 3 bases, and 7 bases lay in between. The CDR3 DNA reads TGTGCCAGCAGCTTAGGCCTTGACTACGAGCAGTACTTC. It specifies CASSLGLDYEQYF. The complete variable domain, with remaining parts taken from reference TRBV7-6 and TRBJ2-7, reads GAGVSQSPRYKVTKRGQDVALRCDPISGHVSLYWYRQALGQGPEFLTYFNYEAQQDKSGLPNDRFSAERPEGSISTLTIQRTEQRDSAMYRCASSLGLDYEQYFGPGTRLTVT.

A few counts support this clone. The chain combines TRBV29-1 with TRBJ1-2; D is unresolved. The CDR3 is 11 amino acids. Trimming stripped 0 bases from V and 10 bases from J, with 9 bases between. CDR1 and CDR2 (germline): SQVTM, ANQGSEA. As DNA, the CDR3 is TGCAGCGTTGAAGAAGGGCAGCCCTACACCTTC. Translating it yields CSVEEGQPYTF.

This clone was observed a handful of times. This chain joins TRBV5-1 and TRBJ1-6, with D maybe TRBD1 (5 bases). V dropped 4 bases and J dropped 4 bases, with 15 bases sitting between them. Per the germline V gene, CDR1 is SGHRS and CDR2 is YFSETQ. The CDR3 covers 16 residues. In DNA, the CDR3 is TGCGCCAGCAGCCTTGCCCTGGAGGGGTATAATTCACCCCTCCACTTT. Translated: CASSLALEGYNSPLHF.

The chain's CDR3 is CASSPGLNTDTQYF. The DNA of the CDR3 is TGTGCCAGCAGTCCGGGACTTAACACAGATACGCAGTATTTT. The chain uses TRBV2 and TRBJ2-3; D is perhaps TRBD2 (6 bases). CDR1 is SNHLY, CDR2 FYNNEI, per germline. The CDR3 totals 14 residues. V shed 5 bases and J shed 2 bases, with 11 bases lying between them. Drawing the rest from reference TRBV2 and TRBJ2-3, the complete variable domain is EPEVTQTPSHQVTQMGQEVILRCVPISNHLYFYWYRQILGQKVEFLVSFYNNEISEKSEIFDDQFSVERPDGSNFTLKIRSTKLEDSAMYFCASSPGLNTDTQYFGPGTRLTVL.

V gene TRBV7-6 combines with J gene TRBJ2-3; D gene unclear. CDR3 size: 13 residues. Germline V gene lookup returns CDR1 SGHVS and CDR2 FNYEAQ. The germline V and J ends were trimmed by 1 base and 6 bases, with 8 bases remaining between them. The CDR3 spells CASSLGPRDTQYF. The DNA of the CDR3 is TGTGCCAGCAGCTTAGGCCCACGGGATACGCAGTATTTT.

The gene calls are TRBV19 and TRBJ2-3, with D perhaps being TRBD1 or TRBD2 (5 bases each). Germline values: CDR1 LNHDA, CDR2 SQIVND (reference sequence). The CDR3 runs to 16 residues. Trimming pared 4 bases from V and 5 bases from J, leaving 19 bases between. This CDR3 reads CASSTPRGGRRDTQYF. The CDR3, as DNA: TGTGCCAGTAGTACCCCTCGTGGGGGTAGGCGAGATACGCAGTATTTT.

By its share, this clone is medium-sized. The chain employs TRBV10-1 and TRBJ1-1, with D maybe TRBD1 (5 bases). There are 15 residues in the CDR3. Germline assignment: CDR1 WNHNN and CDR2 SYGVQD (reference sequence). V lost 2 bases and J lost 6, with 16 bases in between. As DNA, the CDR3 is TGCGCCAGCAGTGAGCTCAAAGGAGGGGCCGCTGAAGCTTTCTTT. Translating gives CASSELKGGAAEAFF.

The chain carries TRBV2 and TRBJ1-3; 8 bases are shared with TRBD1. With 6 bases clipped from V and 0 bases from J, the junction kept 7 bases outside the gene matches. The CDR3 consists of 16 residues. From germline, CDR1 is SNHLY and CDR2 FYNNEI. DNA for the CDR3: TGTGCCAGCAGCGCTCTACAGGGGGACTCTGGAAACACCATATATTTT. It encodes CASSALQGDSGNTIYF.

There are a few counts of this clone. CDR3 coding DNA: TGTGCCAGCAGCGTTTCCGGACATAGCAATCAGCCCCAGCATTTT. Translated, it gives CASSVSGHSNQPQHF. The V gene is TRBV9, the J gene TRBJ1-5; tentative D call: TRBD1 (5 bases). V gave up 2 bases and J gave up 0 bases, with 9 bases separating them. Germline CDR1 SGDLS, CDR2 YYNGEE. CDR3 length: 15 residues. The full variable domain, rest sourced from reference TRBV9 and TRBJ1-5, is DSGVTQTPKHLITATGQRVTLRCSPRSGDLSVYWYQQSLDQGLQFLIQYYNGEERAKGNILERFSAQQFPDLHSELNLSSLELGDSALYFCASSVSGHSNQPQHFGDGTRLSIL.

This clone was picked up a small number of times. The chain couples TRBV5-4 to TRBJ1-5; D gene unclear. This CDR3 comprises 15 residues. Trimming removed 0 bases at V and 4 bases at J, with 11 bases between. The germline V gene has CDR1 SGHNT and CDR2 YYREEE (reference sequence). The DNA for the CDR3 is TGTGCCAGCAGCTTGGCCGAAACGGGTAATCAGCCCCAGCATTTT. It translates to CASSLAETGNQPQHF. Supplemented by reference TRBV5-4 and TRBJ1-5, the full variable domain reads ETGVTQSPTHLIKTRGQQVTLRCSSQSGHNTVSWYQQALGQGPQFIFQYYREEENGRGNFPPRFSGLQFPNYSSELNVNALELDDSALYLCASSLAETGNQPQHFGDGTRLSIL.

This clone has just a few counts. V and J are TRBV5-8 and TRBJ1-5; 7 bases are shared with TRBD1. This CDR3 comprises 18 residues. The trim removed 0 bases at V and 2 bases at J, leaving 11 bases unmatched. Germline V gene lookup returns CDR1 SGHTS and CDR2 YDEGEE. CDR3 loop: CASSLETGLEWGNQPQHF. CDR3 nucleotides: TGTGCCAGCAGCTTGGAGACAGGGTTGGAATGGGGCAATCAGCCCCAGCATTTT. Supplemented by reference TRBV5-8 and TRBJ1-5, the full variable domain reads EAGVTQSPTHLIKTRGQQATLRCSPISGHTSVYWYQQALGLGLQFLLWYDEGEERNRGNFPPRFSGRQFPNYSSELNVNALELEDSALYLCASSLETGLEWGNQPQHFGDGTRLSIL.

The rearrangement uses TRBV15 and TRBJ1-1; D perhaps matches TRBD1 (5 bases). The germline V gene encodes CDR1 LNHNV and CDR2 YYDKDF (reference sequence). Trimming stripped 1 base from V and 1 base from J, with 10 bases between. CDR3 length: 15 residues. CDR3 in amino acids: CATSRVARANTEAFF. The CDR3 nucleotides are TGTGCCACCAGCAGAGTAGCCAGGGCGAACACTGAAGCTTTCTTT.

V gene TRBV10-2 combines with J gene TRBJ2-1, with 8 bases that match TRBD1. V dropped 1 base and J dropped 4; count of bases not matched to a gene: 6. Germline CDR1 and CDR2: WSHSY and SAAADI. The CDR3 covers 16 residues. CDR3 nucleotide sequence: TGCGCCAGCAGTGAGTGGGGGACAGGTCCATACAATGAGCAGTTCTTC. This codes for CASSEWGTGPYNEQFF.

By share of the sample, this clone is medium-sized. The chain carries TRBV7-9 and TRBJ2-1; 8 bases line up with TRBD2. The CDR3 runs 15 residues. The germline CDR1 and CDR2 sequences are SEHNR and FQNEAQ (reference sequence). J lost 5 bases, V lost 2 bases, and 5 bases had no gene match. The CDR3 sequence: CASSLTRGVDNEQFF. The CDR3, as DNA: TGTGCCAGCAGCTTAACGCGGGGGGTAGACAATGAGCAGTTCTTC.